A single sample gave rise to the 5 T cell receptor beta chains below, sequenced in a study of CXCR3-negative and CXCR3-positive naive CD8 T cells. The antigens for these receptors are not known. With UMI labels, 5' RACE was used to prepare the TRB cDNA libraries. TCRdb re-called the 5' RACE reads; every CDR3 protein appears as one record, without DNA. The repertoire table contains about 84,000 distinct CDR3 sequences. Whole-study results and caveats: Naive cells positive for CXCR3 carried more hydrophobic TRB CDR3s than CXCR3-negative ones.

The sample comprised naive CXCR3+ CD8+ T cells from blood. The subset here: CD45RO-CCR7+CD27+CD95- naive CD8+ T cells expressing CXCR3 (TNR3+). These receptors were obtained from a human donor in good health. Some clones in this sample may be carry-over from other donors' samples.

The CDR3 reads CASGLTGTGPVTGELFF. The chain has TRBV5-1 and TRBJ2-2; the TCRdb call, TRBD1, lacks DNA for checking. The length of the CDR3 is 17 residues. The germline CDR1 and CDR2 sequences are SGHRS and YFSETQ. Based on the CDR3 plus reference TRBV5-1 and TRBJ2-2, the full variable domain is KAGVTQTPRYLIKTRGQQVTLSCSPISGHRSVSWYQQTPGQGLQFLFEYFSETQRNKGNFPGRFSGRQFSNSRSEMNVSTLELGDSALYLCASGLTGTGPVTGELFFGEGSRLTVL.

The rearrangement joins TRBV12-3 or TRBV12-4 to TRBJ2-3; TCRdb picks TRBD2, but there is no DNA to check that call. The CDR3 extends over 16 amino acids. CDR3: CASSFETSPNGDTQYF.

The chain employs TRBV29-1 and TRBJ1-2; the TCRdb call, TRBD1, lacks DNA for checking. This CDR3 is built from 15 residues. Germline CDR1 and CDR2: SQVTM and ANQGSEA. The CDR3 spells CSVPGQAGVNYGYTF.

The chain has TRBV19 and TRBJ2-4. The CDR3 contains 11 residues. The germline V gene has CDR1 LNHDA and CDR2 SQIVND (reference sequence). The chain's CDR3 is CATSVGHIQYF.

This sequence joins TRBV7-6 and TRBJ1-2. Germline CDR1 SGHVS, CDR2 FNYEAQ. This CDR3 has 12 residues. The CDR3 sequence is CASSPALEGYTF.